This T cell receptor beta chain was captured by sequencing in a study of vaccination and CD4 T cells after COVID-19. V was clipped by 6 bases and J by 5 bases; unmatched bases: 10. CDR3 length: 14 residues. Germline V gene data show CDR1 as MNHNS and CDR2 as SASEGT. About this clonotype itself: The antigen remains undetermined.

Cultured CD4+ T cells had their DNA profiled by the Oncomine TCR Beta short-read assay. MiXCR, applied by TCRdb to the PCR reads, yields one record per CDR3 protein. The table has about 13,000 distinct CDR3 sequences, roughly 60% seen once; the top ten hold around 20%. Regarding treatment: roughly 10-day PBMC culture with coronavirus spike peptide pools or control peptides (ViraFEST assay). This clonotype originated in a human donor with COVID-19. Sequencing was performed on cultured CD4+ T cells from blood, taken after SARS-CoV-2 vaccination. The V and J genes are TRBV6-1 and TRBJ2-7; TRBD2 matches 7 bases. CDR3 nucleotides: TGTGCCAGCAGACCCTTGACTAGCCCCCACGAGCAGTACTTC. It encodes CASRPLTSPHEQYF.